The T cell receptor beta chain under discussion was sequenced for a study of OX40 agonist ivuxolimab in advanced cancers. Whole-study results and caveats: More expanded clones were seen, on average, in CD8+ T cells than in CD4+.

Assay used: immunoSEQ multiplex PCR; TCRdb lists only in-frame clones, some missing. The table lists around 70,000 clones, approximately 84% of them singletons. Any history of autoimmune disease or systemic immunosuppression disqualified patients. This clone is a singleton in its sample. Its matching antigen is unknown. The sample here was CD4+ or CD8+ T cells sorted from blood, taken in a trial of the OX40 agonist ivuxolimab. The receptor comes from an adult with an advanced solid tumor such as melanoma, head and neck, liver or kidney cancer.

The chain's CDR3 is CATGGDRLGYNEQFF. In DNA, the CDR3 is TGTGCCACCGGGGGGGACAGGCTGGGCTACAATGAGCAGTTCTTC. The chain is built from TRBV15 and TRBJ2-1; the D gene is possibly TRBD1 (8 bases). Trimming stripped 8 bases from V and 3 bases from J, with 17 bases between. This CDR3 has 15 residues. The germline CDR1 and CDR2 sequences are LNHNV and YYDKDF (reference sequence).